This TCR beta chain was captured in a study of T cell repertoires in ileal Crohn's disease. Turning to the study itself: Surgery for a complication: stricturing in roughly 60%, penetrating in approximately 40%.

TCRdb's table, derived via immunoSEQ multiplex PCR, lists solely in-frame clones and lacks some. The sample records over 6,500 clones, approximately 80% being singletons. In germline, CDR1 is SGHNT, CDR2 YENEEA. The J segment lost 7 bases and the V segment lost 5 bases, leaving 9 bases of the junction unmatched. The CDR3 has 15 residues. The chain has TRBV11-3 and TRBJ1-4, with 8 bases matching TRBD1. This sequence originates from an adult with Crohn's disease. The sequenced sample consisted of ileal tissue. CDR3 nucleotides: TGTGCCAGCAGCCCCCGGACAGGGACAAGTGAAAAACTGTTTTTT. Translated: CASSPRTGTSEKLFF.